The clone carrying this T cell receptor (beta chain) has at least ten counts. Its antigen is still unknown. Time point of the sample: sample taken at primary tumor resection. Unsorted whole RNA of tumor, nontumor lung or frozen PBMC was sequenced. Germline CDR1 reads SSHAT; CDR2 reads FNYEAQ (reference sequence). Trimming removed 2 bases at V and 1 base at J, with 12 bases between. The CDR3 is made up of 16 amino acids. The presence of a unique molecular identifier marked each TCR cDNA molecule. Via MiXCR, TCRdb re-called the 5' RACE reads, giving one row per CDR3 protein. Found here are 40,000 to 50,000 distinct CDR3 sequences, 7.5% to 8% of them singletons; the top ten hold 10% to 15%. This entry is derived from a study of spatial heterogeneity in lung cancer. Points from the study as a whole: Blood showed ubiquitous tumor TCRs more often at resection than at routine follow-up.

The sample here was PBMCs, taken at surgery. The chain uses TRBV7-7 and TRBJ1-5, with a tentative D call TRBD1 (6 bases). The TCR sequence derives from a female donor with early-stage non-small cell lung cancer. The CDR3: CASSLKRGGSNQPQHF. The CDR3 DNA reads TGTGCCAGCAGCTTAAAGAGGGGGGGAAGCAATCAGCCCCAGCATTTT.